This T cell receptor (beta chain) was sequenced in a study of CD8 T cells in Susac syndrome. The study, taken as a whole, reports: A relatively small number of individuals underwent TCR sequencing and HLA analysis.

With random hexamers, 0.5 to 1 ug RNA was reverse transcribed. TCRdb processed the immunoSEQ multiplex PCR reads anew with MiXCR; each CDR3 protein has one entry. Altogether roughly 100,000 distinct CDR3 sequences are present, less than 95% being singletons, with the ten largest covering around 0.4%. By proportion, this clonotype is medium-sized (0.01 to 0.1%). Antigen: not known. Germline V lookup: CDR1 SGHTA, CDR2 FQGNSA. Trimming stripped 2 bases from V and 7 bases from J, with 11 bases between. This CDR3 has 13 residues. The TCR was taken from a human donor with Susac syndrome. Sequenced material: CD8+ T cells from PBMCs. The V gene is TRBV7-2, the J gene TRBJ1-2; D might be TRBD1 (6 bases). The CDR3 reads CASSLRGTLGYTF. In DNA, the CDR3 is TGTGCCAGCAGCTTAAGGGGGACACTTGGCTACACCTTC.